The rows below give T cell receptor beta chains drawn from one sample of a study of blood T cell repertoires in COVID-19. Assay used: immunoSEQ multiplex PCR; TCRdb lists only in-frame clones, some missing. The data show tens of thousands of clones, around 84% seen once. Material: peripheral blood. Receptors originate from a woman in her fifties or sixties with acute or convalescent COVID-19. Both conserved end residues are part of each CDR3. The D gene is left open where the match is weak. Clone size is shown for a subset of rows, as once, few, many or a class of expanded clone.

V gene: TRBV11-2; D gene: TRBD1; J gene: TRBJ2-5; clone size: .; CDR3 DNA: TGTGCCAGCAGCCCGACAGGGGGCAAGGAAGAGACCCAGTACTTC; CDR3 protein: CASSPTGGKEETQYF
V gene: TRBV4-1; D gene: .; J gene: TRBJ1-3; clone size: once; CDR3 DNA: TGCGCCAGCAGCCAATTCCGGGACATTAGGGGCACCATATATTTT; CDR3 protein: CASSQFRDIRGTIYF
V gene: TRBV6-5; D gene: TRBD1; J gene: TRBJ1-5; clone size: few; CDR3 DNA: TGTGCCAGCAGCAAGACAGGGGCGGACAATCAGCCCCAGCATTTT; CDR3 protein: CASSKTGADNQPQHF
V gene: TRBV6-5; D gene: .; J gene: TRBJ1-5; clone size: .; CDR3 DNA: TGTGCCAGCAGCCCCGAGGGGGTAAGGCAGCCCCAGCATTTT; CDR3 protein: CASSPEGVRQPQHF
V gene: TRBV15; D gene: .; J gene: TRBJ1-5; clone size: .; CDR3 DNA: TGTGCCACCAGCACAAGCCGGGGGGGCCCCGCCTTTAATCAGCCCCAGCATTTT; CDR3 protein: CATSTSRGGPAFNQPQHF
V gene: TRBV18; D gene: TRBD1; J gene: TRBJ2-7; clone size: few; CDR3 DNA: TGTGCCAGCTCCCCCGGGACAGGGGACTACGAGCAGTACTTC; CDR3 protein: CASSPGTGDYEQYF
V gene: TRBV14; D gene: TRBD2; J gene: TRBJ2-3; clone size: .; CDR3 DNA: TGTGCCAGCAGCCAAGATTGGGAGGGAGGGCCATCGGGCACAGATACGCAGTATTTT; CDR3 protein: CASSQDWEGGPSGTDTQYF
V gene: TRBV15; D gene: TRBD2; J gene: TRBJ2-2; clone size: once; CDR3 DNA: TGTGCCACCAGCGCCGGGACTAGCGGATACACCGGGGAGCTGTTTTTT; CDR3 protein: CATSAGTSGYTGELFF
V gene: TRBV27; D gene: .; J gene: TRBJ2-7; clone size: .; CDR3 DNA: TGTGCCAGCAGTCCCCGCGGACTAAGACAGGAGCAGTACTTC; CDR3 protein: CASSPRGLRQEQYF
V gene: TRBV5-1; D gene: .; J gene: TRBJ2-2; clone size: .; CDR3 DNA: TGCGCCAGCAGCTTCTACTCGAACACCGGGGAGCTGTTTTTT; CDR3 protein: CASSFYSNTGELFF
V gene: TRBV15; D gene: TRBD1; J gene: TRBJ2-1; clone size: .; CDR3 DNA: TGTGCCACCAGCACCAGCTACGGACAGGGATACTACAATGAGCAGTTCTTC; CDR3 protein: CATSTSYGQGYYNEQFF
V gene: TRBV5-1; D gene: .; J gene: TRBJ1-5; clone size: .; CDR3 DNA: TGCGCCAGCAGCTTGGAAGGGGCGCGCAATCAGCCCCAGCATTTT; CDR3 protein: CASSLEGARNQPQHF
V gene: TRBV2; D gene: TRBD1; J gene: TRBJ2-2; clone size: once; CDR3 DNA: TGTGCCAGCAGTAGGACAGGGGGCCAGGCCGGGGAGCTGTTTTTT; CDR3 protein: CASSRTGGQAGELFF
V gene: TRBV4-2; D gene: .; J gene: TRBJ2-3; clone size: .; CDR3 DNA: TGTGCCAGCAGCCAAGAACGCGGGGCGACTAGCACAGATACGCAGTATTTT; CDR3 protein: CASSQERGATSTDTQYF
V gene: TRBV9; D gene: TRBD2; J gene: TRBJ2-7; clone size: .; CDR3 DNA: TGTGCCAGCAGCCCATCGGGGGGGTCCCACGAGCAGTACTTC; CDR3 protein: CASSPSGGSHEQYF
V gene: TRBV11-2; D gene: TRBD1; J gene: TRBJ1-1; clone size: .; CDR3 DNA: TGTGCCAGCAGCTCGACCAAGGACAGGGGAAGTGATTTAGTGGCTTTCTTT; CDR3 protein: CASSSTKDRGSDLVAFF
V gene: TRBV10-3; D gene: TRBD1; J gene: TRBJ2-1; clone size: .; CDR3 DNA: TGTGCCATCAGTGACCGACAGGGGACACGGAATGAGCAGTTCTTC; CDR3 protein: CAISDRQGTRNEQFF
V gene: TRBV6-5; D gene: .; J gene: TRBJ1-2; clone size: .; CDR3 DNA: TGTGCCAGCACCCAGGGGAGCGCTAACTATGGCTACACCTTC; CDR3 protein: CASTQGSANYGYTF
V gene: TRBV5-5; D gene: .; J gene: TRBJ1-4; clone size: .; CDR3 DNA: TGTGCCAGCAGACCCGGACACTTACTTAATGAAAAACTGTTTTTT; CDR3 protein: CASRPGHLLNEKLFF
V gene: TRBV7-8; D gene: .; J gene: TRBJ2-7; clone size: .; CDR3 DNA: TGTGCCAGCACCGAGACTAGAATGAGTCGCGAGCAGTACTTC; CDR3 protein: CASTETRMSREQYF
V gene: TRBV11-1; D gene: TRBD2; J gene: TRBJ2-1; clone size: once; CDR3 DNA: TGTGCCAGCAGCACGGGACTAGCGGGCAGAACGGAGCAGTTCTTC; CDR3 protein: CASSTGLAGRTEQFF
V gene: TRBV21-1; D gene: .; J gene: TRBJ1-5; clone size: .; CDR3 DNA: TGTGCCAGCAGCAAACGTTCACACCGTAGCAATCAGCCCCAGCATTTT; CDR3 protein: CASSKRSHRSNQPQHF
V gene: TRBV4-1; D gene: .; J gene: TRBJ1-4; clone size: .; CDR3 DNA: TGCGCCAGCAGCCAACTGGGGGGTTCAACGGAAAAACTGTTTTTT; CDR3 protein: CASSQLGGSTEKLFF
V gene: TRBV7-8; D gene: TRBD1; J gene: TRBJ2-7; clone size: few; CDR3 DNA: TGTGCCAGCAGCCTCCGGACAGGCATCTACGAGCAGTACTTC; CDR3 protein: CASSLRTGIYEQYF
V gene: TRBV19; D gene: .; J gene: TRBJ1-2; clone size: once; CDR3 DNA: TGTGCCAGTAGTATCGGGACACCTCAGAACTATGGCTACACCTTC; CDR3 protein: CASSIGTPQNYGYTF
V gene: TRBV13; D gene: .; J gene: TRBJ2-3; clone size: .; CDR3 DNA: TGTGCCAGCAGCTTACTGACAGATACGCAGTATTTT; CDR3 protein: CASSLLTDTQYF
V gene: TRBV18; D gene: TRBD2; J gene: TRBJ2-7; clone size: .; CDR3 DNA: TGTGCCAGCTCACCACCCCGGGGAGGGAACAATAAGGAGCAGTACTTC; CDR3 protein: CASSPPRGGNNKEQYF
V gene: TRBV3-1/TRBV3-2; D gene: TRBD1; J gene: TRBJ1-1; clone size: .; CDR3 DNA: TGTGCCAGCAGCCCCGGGACAGGGGGCTTTGATGAAGCTTTCTTT; CDR3 protein: CASSPGTGGFDEAFF
V gene: TRBV19; D gene: .; J gene: TRBJ1-2; clone size: few; CDR3 DNA: TGTGCCAGTAGTCACAGAACTTTATCGTATGGCTACACCTTC; CDR3 protein: CASSHRTLSYGYTF
V gene: TRBV12-3/TRBV12-4; D gene: .; J gene: TRBJ2-2; clone size: .; CDR3 DNA: TGTGCCAGCAGCAGGGGAACCGGGGAGCTGTTTTTT; CDR3 protein: CASSRGTGELFF
V gene: TRBV5-1; D gene: TRBD1; J gene: TRBJ2-7; clone size: few; CDR3 DNA: TGCGCCAGCAGGTATAGAGGGACAGGGGTATACGAGCAGTACTTC; CDR3 protein: CASRYRGTGVYEQYF
V gene: TRBV30; D gene: TRBD2; J gene: TRBJ2-2; clone size: .; CDR3 DNA: TGTGCCTGGAGGGTAGCGGGGACGAACACCGGGGAGCTGTTTTTT; CDR3 protein: CAWRVAGTNTGELFF
V gene: TRBV9; D gene: .; J gene: TRBJ2-5; clone size: .; CDR3 DNA: TGTGCCAGCAGCGTAGGGGGGGAGTGGGAGACCCAGTACTTC; CDR3 protein: CASSVGGEWETQYF